What follows is one T cell receptor (beta chain) and its context. Germline trimming cut 5 bases from V and 2 bases from J; bases unmatched to any gene: 9. CDR3 length: 15 amino acids. Germline CDR1 reads DFQATT; CDR2 reads SNEGSKA (reference sequence). MiXCR, run by TCRdb on the 5' RACE reads, gives a single entry per CDR3 protein. Of just over 60,000 distinct CDR3 sequences in the sample, around 30% are singletons; the top ten hold 2.3%. The source is a female donor with breast cancer. V gene TRBV20-1 combines with J gene TRBJ2-7, with 10 bases aligning to TRBD1. The specimen sequenced was tumor-infiltrating naive CD4+ T cells sorted from the breast tumor. The subset here: naive CD4+ T cells, CD4+CD45RA+CD25-. CDR3 residues: CSAGAGTGVAYEQYF. Written as DNA, the CDR3 is TGCAGTGCTGGGGCCGGGACAGGGGTGGCCTACGAGCAGTACTTC.